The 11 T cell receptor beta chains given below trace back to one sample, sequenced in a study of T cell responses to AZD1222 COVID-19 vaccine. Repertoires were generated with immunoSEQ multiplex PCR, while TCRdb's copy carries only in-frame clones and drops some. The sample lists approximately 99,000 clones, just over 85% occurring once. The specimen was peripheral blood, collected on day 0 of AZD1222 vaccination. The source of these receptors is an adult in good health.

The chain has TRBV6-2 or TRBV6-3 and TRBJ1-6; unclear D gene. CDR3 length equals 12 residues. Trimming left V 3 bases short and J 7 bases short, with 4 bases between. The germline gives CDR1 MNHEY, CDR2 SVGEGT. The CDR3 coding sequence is TGTGCCAGCAGTTATGGGAATTCACCCCTCCACTTT. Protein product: CASSYGNSPLHF.

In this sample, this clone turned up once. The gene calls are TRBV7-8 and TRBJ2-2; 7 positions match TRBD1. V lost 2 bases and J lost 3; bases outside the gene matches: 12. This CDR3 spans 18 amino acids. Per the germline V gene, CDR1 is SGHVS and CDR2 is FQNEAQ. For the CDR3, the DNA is TGTGCCAGCAGCTTAACTCCGGGCCAGGGGGTCGACACCGGGGAGCTGTTTTTT. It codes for CASSLTPGQGVDTGELFF.

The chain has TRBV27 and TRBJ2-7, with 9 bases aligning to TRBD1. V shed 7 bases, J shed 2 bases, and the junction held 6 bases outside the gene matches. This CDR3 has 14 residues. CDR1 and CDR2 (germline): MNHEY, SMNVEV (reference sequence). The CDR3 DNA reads TGTGCCAGCAAACCCACAGGGGGCACCTACGAGCAGTACTTC. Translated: CASKPTGGTYEQYF.

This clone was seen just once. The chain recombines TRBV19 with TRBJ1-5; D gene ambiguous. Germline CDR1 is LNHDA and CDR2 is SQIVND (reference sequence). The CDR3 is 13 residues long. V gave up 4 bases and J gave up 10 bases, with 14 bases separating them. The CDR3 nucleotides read TGTGCCAGTAGTAACGCAGTTATTGGACCCCAGCATTTT. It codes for CASSNAVIGPQHF.

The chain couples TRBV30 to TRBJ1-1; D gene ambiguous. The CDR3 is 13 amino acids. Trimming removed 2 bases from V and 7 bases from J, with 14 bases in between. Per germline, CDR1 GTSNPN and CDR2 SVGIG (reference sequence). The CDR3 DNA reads TGTGCCTGGAGTAGGCAGAACCACGGTGAAGCTTTCTTT. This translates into CAWSRQNHGEAFF.

CDR3: CASSRSATNEKLFF. CDR3 bases: TGTGCCAGCTCACGATCTGCAACTAATGAAAAACTGTTTTTT. The V and J genes are TRBV18 and TRBJ1-4; D gene unclear. Germline V gene lookup returns CDR1 KGHSH and CDR2 LQKENI. The V end was cut by 4 bases, the J end by 0 bases, with 6 bases between. The CDR3 sequence is 14 residues long.

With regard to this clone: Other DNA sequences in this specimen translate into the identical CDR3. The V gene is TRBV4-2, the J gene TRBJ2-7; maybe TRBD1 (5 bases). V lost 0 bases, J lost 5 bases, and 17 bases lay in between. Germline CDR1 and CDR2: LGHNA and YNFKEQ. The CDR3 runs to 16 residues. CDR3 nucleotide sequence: TGTGCCAGCAGCCAAGAAGGACAAGGGGCTCTCAACGAGCAGTACTTC. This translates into CASSQEGQGALNEQYF.

DNA of the CDR3: TGTGCCAGCAGTTCCCCTGGCACAGGGGTTGAAAAACTGTTTTTT. Translation: CASSSPGTGVEKLFF. V and J are TRBV28 and TRBJ1-4, with 7 bases matching TRBD1. V lost 4 bases and J lost 7; bases outside the gene matches: 9. The length of the CDR3 is 15 residues. Germline values: CDR1 MDHEN, CDR2 SYDVKM. Drawing the rest from reference TRBV28 and TRBJ1-4, the complete variable domain is DVKVTQSSRYLVKRTGEKVFLECVQDMDHENMFWYRQDPGLGLRLIYFSYDVKMKEKGDIPEGYSVSREKKERFSLILESASTNQTSMYLCASSSPGTGVEKLFFGSGTQLSVL.

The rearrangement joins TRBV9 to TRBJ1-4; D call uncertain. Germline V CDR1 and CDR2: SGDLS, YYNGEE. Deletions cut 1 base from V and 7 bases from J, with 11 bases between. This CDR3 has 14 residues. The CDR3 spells CASSVTNEGEKLFF. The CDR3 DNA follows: TGTGCCAGCAGCGTAACGAACGAAGGTGAAAAACTGTTTTTT.

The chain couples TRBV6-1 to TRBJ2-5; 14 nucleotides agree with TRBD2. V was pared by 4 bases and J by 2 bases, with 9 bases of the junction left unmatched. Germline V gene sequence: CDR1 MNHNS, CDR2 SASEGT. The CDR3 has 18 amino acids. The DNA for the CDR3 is TGTGCCAGCAGTGCGAGGGGACTAGCGGGGGCCATACAAGAGACCCAGTACTTC. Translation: CASSARGLAGAIQETQYF.

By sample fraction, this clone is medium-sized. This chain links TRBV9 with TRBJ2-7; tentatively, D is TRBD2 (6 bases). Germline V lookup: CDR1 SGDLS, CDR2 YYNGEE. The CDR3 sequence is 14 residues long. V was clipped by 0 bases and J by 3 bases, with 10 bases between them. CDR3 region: CASSVVPSDYEQYF. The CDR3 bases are TGTGCCAGCAGCGTAGTCCCTAGCGACTACGAGCAGTACTTC.